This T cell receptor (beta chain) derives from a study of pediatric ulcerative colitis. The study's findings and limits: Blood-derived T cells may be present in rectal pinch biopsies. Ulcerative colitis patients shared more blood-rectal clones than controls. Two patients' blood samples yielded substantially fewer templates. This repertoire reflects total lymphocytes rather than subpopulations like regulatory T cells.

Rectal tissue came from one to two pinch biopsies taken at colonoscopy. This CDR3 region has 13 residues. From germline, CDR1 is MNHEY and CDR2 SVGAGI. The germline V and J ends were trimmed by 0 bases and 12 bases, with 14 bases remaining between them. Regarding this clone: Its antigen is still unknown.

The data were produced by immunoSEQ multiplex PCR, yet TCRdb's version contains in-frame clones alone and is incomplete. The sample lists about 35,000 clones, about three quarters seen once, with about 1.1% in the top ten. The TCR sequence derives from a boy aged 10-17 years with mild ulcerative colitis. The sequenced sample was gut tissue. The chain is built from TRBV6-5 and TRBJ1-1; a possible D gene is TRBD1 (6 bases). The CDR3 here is CASSYSAGAGSFF. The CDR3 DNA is TGTGCCAGCAGTTACTCGGCGGGGGCTGGGTCTTTCTTT.